This T cell receptor beta chain was recorded in a study of control samples from healthy donors and cancer patients. The method was immunoSEQ multiplex PCR; TCRdb's version includes in-frame clones alone and lacks a portion of them. The sample lists over 150,000 clones; 85% to 95% were seen once. The V gene lost 1 base and the J gene lost 12 bases, with 10 bases spanning the gap. CDR3 length: 12 amino acids. This clone was recorded once. The sequence was collected from a woman aged 18-30 years in good health. The chain has TRBV12-3 or TRBV12-4 and TRBJ2-1; D not resolved. Material for sequencing was blood. As DNA, the CDR3 is TGTGCCAGCAGTTTAGTCGGGTTATGGCAGTTCTTC. It yields the protein CASSLVGLWQFF.